The rows below give T cell receptor beta chains drawn from one sample of a study of control samples from healthy donors and cancer patients. Sequencing was performed with immunoSEQ multiplex PCR; in TCRdb, only in-frame clones are kept and a portion is missing. The table has more than 95,000 clones, approximately 89% seen once; the top ten hold over 2.5%. Sequenced sample: blood. Every receptor here comes from a man aged 55 to 70 in good health. Each CDR3 is given with its conserved first and last residue. A D gene is named only where the DNA matches it firmly. Some rows mark clone size as missing; the rest say once, few, many or name a class of expanded clone.

TRBJ2-3,TRBD1,.,TRBV30,CAWTGFRTGQDTQYF,TGTGCCTGGACTGGTTTCCGGACAGGGCAAGATACGCAGTATTTT
TRBJ2-7,TRBD1,.,TRBV14,CASSQAGTGGYEQYF,TGTGCCAGCAGCCAGGCCGGGACAGGGGGCTACGAGCAGTACTTC
TRBJ2-5,.,.,TRBV7-2,CASSLNPSQETQYF,TGTGCCAGCAGCTTAAACCCGAGCCAAGAGACCCAGTACTTC
TRBJ2-1,.,.,TRBV10-3,CAISESGGSYNEQFF,TGTGCCATCAGTGAGTCCGGGGGATCCTACAATGAGCAGTTCTTC
TRBJ2-5,.,.,TRBV27,CASSFPGETQYF,TGTGCCAGCAGTTTTCCGGGAGAGACCCAGTACTTC
TRBJ1-2,TRBD1,.,TRBV10-1,CASSATGTGESRYGYTF,TGCGCCAGCAGTGCCACGGGGACAGGGGAAAGTCGGTATGGCTACACCTTC
TRBJ1-5,.,.,TRBV29-1,CSVVAVLDQPQHF,TGCAGCGTTGTCGCGGTTTTGGATCAGCCCCAGCATTTT
TRBJ1-4,.,.,TRBV28,CASSMGGPNEKLFF,TGTGCCAGCAGTATGGGCGGGCCTAATGAAAAACTGTTTTTT
TRBJ1-2,.,.,TRBV28,CASSFGNYGYTF,TGTGCCAGCAGTTTCGGCAACTATGGCTACACCTTC
TRBJ2-7,.,once,TRBV7-8,CASSFSGNEQYF,TGTGCCAGCAGCTTCTCAGGAAACGAGCAGTACTTC
TRBJ2-3,.,.,TRBV9,CASSAGLLGANTDTQYF,TGTGCCAGCAGCGCCGGACTTTTGGGGGCAAACACAGATACGCAGTATTTT
TRBJ1-6,TRBD1,.,TRBV14,CASSQLQGAPNSPLHF,TGTGCCAGCAGCCAACTACAGGGGGCCCCTAATTCACCCCTCCACTTT
TRBJ2-3,.,.,TRBV9,CASSARTLGSVDTQYF,TGTGCCAGCAGCGCCCGGACGCTGGGGTCGGTGGATACGCAGTATTTT
TRBJ2-2,.,.,TRBV10-3,CAINAENTGELFF,TGTGCCATCAATGCGGAGAACACCGGGGAGCTGTTTTTT
TRBJ2-3,TRBD2,.,TRBV19,CASSIVASGDTQYF,TGTGCCAGTAGTATAGTGGCTAGCGGAGATACGCAGTATTTT
TRBJ1-3,.,.,TRBV30,CAWSVLGAVGGNTIYF,TGTGCCTGGAGTGTATTAGGGGCCGTTGGTGGAAACACCATATATTTT
TRBJ2-5,.,.,TRBV9,CASSVSAETQYF,TGTGCCAGCAGCGTATCGGCGGAGACCCAGTACTTC
TRBJ1-1,.,.,TRBV10-3,CAISESGSSTEAFF,TGTGCCATCAGTGAGTCGGGGTCAAGCACTGAAGCTTTCTTT
TRBJ2-7,TRBD1,.,TRBV27,CASSHTKSTGGEQYF,TGTGCCAGCAGCCATACCAAGTCAACAGGGGGCGAGCAGTACTTC
TRBJ2-3,.,.,TRBV30,CAWSPPGVVGTDTQYF,TGTGCCTGGAGTCCTCCCGGGGTGGTAGGCACAGATACGCAGTATTTT
TRBJ2-5,.,few,TRBV3-1/TRBV3-2,CASSQVPETQYF,TGTGCCAGCAGCCAGGTGCCAGAGACCCAGTACTTC
TRBJ2-5,.,.,TRBV10-3,CAISELTPGQGETQYF,TGTGCCATCAGTGAACTTACCCCAGGGCAGGGAGAGACCCAGTACTTC
TRBJ2-7,TRBD1,.,TRBV12-3/TRBV12-4,CASRERGRFEQYF,TGTGCCAGCAGGGAAAGGGGGCGATTCGAGCAGTACTTC
TRBJ1-4,.,.,TRBV7-2,CASSLVGLKEKLFF,TGTGCCAGCAGCTTAGTCGGGTTGAAAGAAAAACTGTTTTTT